These T cell receptor beta chains were read from a single sample in a study of shared clonotypes between healthy human individuals. Clones were sequenced by immunoSEQ multiplex PCR, and TCRdb holds only the in-frame ones, with some missing. The table records about 1.9 million clones, 85% to 95% of them present only once. The sequenced sample was naive CD8+ T cells from PBMCs. All receptors derive from a man aged 18 to 30 in good health. Some clones in this sample may be carry-over from other donors' samples. The CDR3 runs from the conserved cysteine through the conserved F or W. A D gene is named only where the DNA matches it firmly. Clone size, where shown, is once, few, many, or a class for clones that have expanded.

>-|once|TRBV9|TRBJ1-3
CASNEGTDSGNTIYF
TGTGCCAGCAACGAAGGGACCGACTCTGGAAACACCATATATTTT
>-|-|TRBV7-8|TRBJ1-5
CASSPFSGGEYNQPQHF
TGTGCCAGCAGCCCCTTCAGCGGGGGCGAGTACAATCAGCCCCAGCATTTT
>-|-|TRBV7-9|TRBJ1-5
CASSRDGLNQPQHF
TGTGCCAGCAGCCGGGACGGCCTCAATCAGCCCCAGCATTTT
>-|-|TRBV11-2|TRBJ2-5
CASSLVASSWEETQYF
TGTGCCAGCAGCTTAGTGGCCAGTTCCTGGGAAGAGACCCAGTACTTC
>TRBD1|-|TRBV19|TRBJ1-1
CASKDRDRNTEAFF
TGTGCCAGTAAGGACCGGGACAGGAACACTGAAGCTTTCTTT
>-|-|TRBV7-9|TRBJ2-7
CASSSQMSGDSRSEQYF
TGTGCCAGCAGCTCCCAGATGTCGGGAGACAGTCGTAGCGAGCAGTACTTC
>TRBD1|-|TRBV16|TRBJ2-7
CASSPPTQGASYEQYF
TGTGCCAGCAGCCCGCCCACACAGGGGGCCTCCTACGAGCAGTACTTC
>TRBD2|once|TRBV9|TRBJ2-2
CASHTSGTANTGELFF
TGTGCCAGCCATACTAGCGGCACGGCGAACACCGGGGAGCTGTTTTTT
>-|-|TRBV7-9|TRBJ2-5
CASSLDLGTPGREQYF
TGTGCCAGCAGCCTAGATCTCGGGACTCCTGGCCGAGAGCAGTACTTC
>TRBD2|-|TRBV4-2|TRBJ2-7
CASSQDSSGSSYEQYF
TGTGCCAGCAGCCAGGATTCTAGCGGGAGTTCCTACGAGCAGTACTTC
>TRBD2|-|TRBV7-8|TRBJ2-7
CASRATSGKYEQYF
TGTGCCAGCAGAGCTACTAGCGGAAAATACGAGCAGTACTTC
>-|-|TRBV7-3|TRBJ2-5
CASSLTWGSEETQYF
TGTGCCAGCAGCTTAACCTGGGGGTCCGAAGAGACCCAGTACTTC
>TRBD1|-|TRBV19|TRBJ1-1
CASSIIGQGTEAFF
TGTGCCAGTAGTATTATCGGACAGGGGACTGAAGCTTTCTTT
>TRBD2|-|TRBV27|TRBJ2-1
CASSQGTSGYNEQFF
TGTGCCAGCAGTCAGGGGACTAGCGGCTACAATGAGCAGTTCTTC
>TRBD1|-|TRBV15|TRBJ2-1
CATRDRVVNEQFF
TGTGCCACCCGGGACAGGGTGGTCAATGAGCAGTTCTTC
>TRBD1|-|TRBV28|TRBJ1-3
CASTPQQGYGGYNRDSGNTIYF
TGTGCCAGCACCCCTCAACAGGGGTATGGTGGGTACAATCGGGACTCTGGAAACACCATATATTTT
>TRBD2|-|TRBV11-3|TRBJ2-1
CASSDTGPTTSGSLNEQFF
TGTGCCAGCAGCGATACTGGCCCTACTACCAGCGGGAGTTTAAATGAGCAGTTCTTC
>-|-|TRBV5-1|TRBJ2-3
CASSLAPGSTDTQYF
TGCGCCAGCAGCTTGGCGCCCGGAAGCACAGATACGCAGTATTTT
>TRBD1|-|TRBV4-1|TRBJ1-5
CASSHATGVHQPQHF
TGCGCCAGCAGCCACGCTACAGGGGTCCATCAGCCCCAGCATTTT
>-|-|TRBV5-4|TRBJ2-7
CASSLVGGLRSSYEQYF
TGTGCCAGCAGCTTGGTGGGGGGACTGAGGAGCTCCTACGAGCAGTACTTC
>-|-|TRBV2|TRBJ1-1
CASSVRPENTEAFF
TGTGCCAGCAGTGTCCGACCAGAGAACACTGAAGCTTTCTTT
>-|-|TRBV4-1|TRBJ2-2
CASSPYGPNTGELFF
TGCGCCAGCAGCCCCTACGGGCCGAACACCGGGGAGCTGTTTTTT
>-|few|TRBV4-1|TRBJ1-3
CASSQVRSGNTIYF
TGCGCCAGCAGCCAAGTCAGGTCTGGAAACACCATATATTTT
>-|-|TRBV5-8|TRBJ1-1
CASSRRQQNTEAFF
TGTGCCAGCAGCCGTCGACAGCAGAACACTGAAGCTTTCTTT
>-|-|TRBV13|TRBJ2-5
CASSLAGSRKTQYF
TGTGCCAGCAGCTTAGCGGGGAGTAGAAAGACCCAGTACTTC
>-|-|TRBV5-5|TRBJ1-2
CASSSMTGVRYGYTF
TGTGCCAGCAGCTCAATGACGGGCGTTCGGTATGGCTACACCTTC
>-|once|TRBV9|TRBJ2-2
CASSVNRQEDAGELFF
TGTGCCAGCAGCGTAAATCGGCAGGAAGACGCCGGGGAGCTGTTTTTT
>-|-|TRBV27|TRBJ2-7
CASSELPPYEQYF
TGTGCCAGCAGCGAACTACCGCCCTACGAGCAGTACTTC
>-|once|TRBV11-1|TRBJ2-1
CASSLLPDEQFF
TGTGCCAGCAGCTTACTTCCAGATGAGCAGTTCTTC
>-|-|TRBV4-1|TRBJ1-2
CASSQRLSYGYTF
TGCGCCAGCAGCCAAAGATTGTCCTATGGCTACACCTTC
>-|-|TRBV11-2|TRBJ2-1
CASSLGPAAQFF
TGTGCCAGCAGCTTAGGTCCCGCGGCGCAGTTCTTC
>TRBD1|-|TRBV11-2|TRBJ2-3
CASTHWDRWTDTQYF
TGTGCCAGCACCCACTGGGACAGGTGGACAGATACGCAGTATTTT
>-|-|TRBV9|TRBJ1-1
CASSGSGTEAFF
TGTGCCAGCAGCGGAAGCGGCACTGAAGCTTTCTTT
>-|-|TRBV4-1|TRBJ1-1
CASSHWGSYTEAFF
TGCGCCAGCAGCCACTGGGGGAGTTACACTGAAGCTTTCTTT
>-|-|TRBV19|TRBJ2-1
CASSIDLGNEQFF
TGTGCCAGTAGTATTGACCTCGGAAATGAGCAGTTCTTC
>-|-|TRBV27|TRBJ2-7
CASSLERTYEQYF
TGTGCCAGCAGTTTAGAGCGGACCTACGAGCAGTACTTC
>-|-|TRBV6-6|TRBJ1-1
CASSYAGENTEAFF
TGTGCCAGCAGTTACGCGGGAGAGAACACTGAAGCTTTCTTT
>TRBD2|-|TRBV4-1|TRBJ2-5
CASSGESSGIFGDQYF
TGCGCCAGCAGTGGGGAATCTAGCGGGATCTTCGGGGACCAGTACTTC
>-|-|TRBV19|TRBJ1-5
CASSIQEYSNQPQHF
TGTGCCAGTAGTATTCAGGAGTATAGCAATCAGCCCCAGCATTTT
>TRBD1|-|TRBV15|TRBJ1-3
CATSSSTGASGNTIYF
TGTGCCACCAGCTCTTCCACAGGGGCCTCTGGAAACACCATATATTTT
>-|-|TRBV28|TRBJ2-3
CASSPFLERLFTDTQYF
TGTGCCAGCAGTCCTTTTCTGGAGCGGCTGTTCACAGATACGCAGTATTTT
>TRBD2|-|TRBV9|TRBJ2-2
CASSVISGTNTGELFF
TGTGCCAGCAGCGTCATTAGCGGGACGAACACCGGGGAGCTGTTTTTT
>-|-|TRBV27|TRBJ2-2
CASSLVRTGELFF
TGTGCCAGCAGTTTGGTGAGGACCGGGGAGCTGTTTTTT
>-|-|TRBV19|TRBJ1-5
CASSESGVTVTNQPQHF
TGTGCCAGTAGCGAATCGGGGGTAACCGTTACGAATCAGCCCCAGCATTTT
>-|-|TRBV7-9|TRBJ1-2
CASSLADRNGYTF
TGTGCCAGCAGCTTAGCCGACAGGAATGGCTACACCTTC
>TRBD2|-|TRBV11-2|TRBJ2-7
CASSLVLGLAGAEQYF
TGTGCCAGCAGCTTAGTTTTGGGACTAGCGGGAGCCGAGCAGTACTTC
>TRBD1|-|TRBV9|TRBJ1-2
CASSGGDRDVYGYTF
TGTGCCAGCAGCGGAGGAGACAGGGACGTCTATGGCTACACCTTC
>-|-|TRBV28|TRBJ1-3
CASGAGGNTIYF
TGTGCCAGTGGGGCGGGAGGAAACACCATATATTTT
>TRBD1|-|TRBV7-9|TRBJ2-1
CASSSANDRDNNEQFF
TGTGCCAGCAGCTCCGCAAACGACAGGGATAACAATGAGCAGTTCTTC
>-|-|TRBV27|TRBJ1-3
CATGGGESGNTIYF
TGTGCCACCGGTGGAGGGGAATCTGGAAACACCATATATTTT
>-|-|TRBV6-7|TRBJ1-5
CASSYPAYSNQPQHF
TGTGCCAGCAGTTACCCAGCCTATAGCAATCAGCCCCAGCATTTT